This T cell receptor beta chain was captured by sequencing in a study of T cells in Graves' hyperthyroidism and ophthalmopathy. Study-level findings and limits: The model predicted ophthalmopathy a median roughly 6.5 months before onset. Most thyroid clonotypes expanded above 0.001 were also detected in blood.

V dropped 0 bases and J dropped 2 bases, with 5 bases sitting between them. This CDR3 region has 14 residues. Germline CDR1 is SGDLS and CDR2 is YYNGEE. About 10 ml fresh peripheral blood yielded the PBMCs. The source material, RNA transcripts, was used to amplify TCR beta CDR3 regions. The TCR CDR3 first-round RT-PCR relied on the HTBI primer set. TCRdb reprocessed the multiplex PCR reads via MiXCR and lists one record per CDR3 protein. The data hold 300,000 to 450,000 distinct CDR3 sequences, with around 14% observed a single time. Comments on this clonotype: Its antigen is as yet unknown.

This chain links TRBV9 with TRBJ1-4; D gene ambiguous. The clonotype originates from a woman aged 18-30 years with Graves' hyperthyroidism. Material for sequencing was blood. In DNA form, the CDR3 reads TGTGCCAGCAGCGTAGCCGTTACTAATGAAAAACTGTTTTTT. Protein: CASSVAVTNEKLFF.